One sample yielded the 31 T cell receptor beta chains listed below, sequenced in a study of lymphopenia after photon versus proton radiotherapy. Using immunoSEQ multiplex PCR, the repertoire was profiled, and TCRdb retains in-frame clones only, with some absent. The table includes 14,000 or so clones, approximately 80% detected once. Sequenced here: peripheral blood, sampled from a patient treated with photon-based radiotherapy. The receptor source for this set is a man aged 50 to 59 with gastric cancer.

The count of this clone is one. CDR3 residues: CASHRDSSTDTQYF. CDR3 sequence (DNA): TGTGCCTCCCACCGGGACAGTAGCACAGATACGCAGTATTTT. V is TRBV30 and J is TRBJ2-3, with 7 bases aligning to TRBD1. The CDR3 spans 14 residues. V trimming: 7 bases; J trimming: 0 bases; junction bases outside the gene matches: 7. Germline V gene sequence: CDR1 GTSNPN, CDR2 SVGIG (reference sequence).

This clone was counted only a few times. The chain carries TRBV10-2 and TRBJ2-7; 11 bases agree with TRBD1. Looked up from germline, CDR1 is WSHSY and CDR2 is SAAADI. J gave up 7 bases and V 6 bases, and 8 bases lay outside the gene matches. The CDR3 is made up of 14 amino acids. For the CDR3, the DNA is TGCGCCAGCAGCGTCGGACAGGGGGCTTTGGAGCAGTACGTC. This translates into CASSVGQGALEQYV.

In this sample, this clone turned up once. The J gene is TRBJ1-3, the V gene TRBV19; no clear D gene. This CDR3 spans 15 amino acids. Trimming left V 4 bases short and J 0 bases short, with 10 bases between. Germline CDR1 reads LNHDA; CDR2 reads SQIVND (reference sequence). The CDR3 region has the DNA TGTGCCAGTAGTACCCACCACAGCTCTGGAAACACCATATATTTT. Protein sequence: CASSTHHSSGNTIYF.

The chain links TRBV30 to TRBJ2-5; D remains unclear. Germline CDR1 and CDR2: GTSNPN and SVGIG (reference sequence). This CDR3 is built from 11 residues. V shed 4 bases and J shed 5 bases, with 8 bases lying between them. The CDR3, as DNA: TGTGCCTGGAAAGTGTGGGAGACCCAGTACTTC. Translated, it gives CAWKVWETQYF.

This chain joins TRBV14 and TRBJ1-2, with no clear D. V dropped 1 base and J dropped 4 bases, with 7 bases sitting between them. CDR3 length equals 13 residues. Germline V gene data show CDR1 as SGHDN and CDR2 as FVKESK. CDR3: CASSQGRGYGYTF. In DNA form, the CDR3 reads TGTGCCAGCAGCCAAGGACGTGGCTATGGCTACACCTTC.

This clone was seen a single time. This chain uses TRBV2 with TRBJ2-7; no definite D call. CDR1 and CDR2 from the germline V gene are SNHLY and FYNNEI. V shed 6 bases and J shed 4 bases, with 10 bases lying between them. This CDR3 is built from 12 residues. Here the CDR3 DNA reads TGTGCCAGCAGACTGACTTCTTACGAGCAGTACGTC. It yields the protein CASRLTSYEQYV.

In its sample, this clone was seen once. The CDR3 loop reads CASSELRSPWAFF. The DNA for the CDR3 is TGTGCCAGCAGTGAATTGAGGAGCCCGTGGGCTTTCTTT. The rearrangement joins TRBV6-1 to TRBJ1-1; the D is unclear. Germline CDR1 MNHNS, CDR2 SASEGT. Trimming removed 2 bases at V and 11 bases at J, with 15 bases between. The CDR3 extends over 13 amino acids.

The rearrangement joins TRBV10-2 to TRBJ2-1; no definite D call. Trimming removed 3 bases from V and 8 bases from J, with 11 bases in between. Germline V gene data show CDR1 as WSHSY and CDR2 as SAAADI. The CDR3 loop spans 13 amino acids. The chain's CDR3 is CASSDPGRHEQFF. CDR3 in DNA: TGCGCCAGCAGTGACCCCGGGCGCCATGAGCAGTTCTTC.

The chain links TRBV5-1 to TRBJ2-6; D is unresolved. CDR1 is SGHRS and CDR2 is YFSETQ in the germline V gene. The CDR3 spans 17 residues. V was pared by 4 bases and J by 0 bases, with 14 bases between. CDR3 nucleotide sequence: TGCGCCAGCAGCCTGGGCCATTCTGGCTCTGGGGCCAACGTCCTGACTTTC. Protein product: CASSLGHSGSGANVLTF.

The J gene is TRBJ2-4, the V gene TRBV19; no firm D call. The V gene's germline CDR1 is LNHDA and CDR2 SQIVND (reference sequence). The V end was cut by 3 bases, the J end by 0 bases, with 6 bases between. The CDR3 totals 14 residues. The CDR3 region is CASSIRTAKNIQYF. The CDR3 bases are TGTGCCAGTAGTATTCGGACAGCCAAAAACATTCAGTACTTC.

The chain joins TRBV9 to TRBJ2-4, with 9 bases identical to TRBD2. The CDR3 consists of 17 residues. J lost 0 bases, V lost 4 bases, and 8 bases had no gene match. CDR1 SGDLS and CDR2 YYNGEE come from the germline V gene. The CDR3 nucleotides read TGTGCCAGCAGCCTACGCGGGGGGGCCGAAGCCAAAAACATTCAGTACTTC. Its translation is CASSLRGGAEAKNIQYF.

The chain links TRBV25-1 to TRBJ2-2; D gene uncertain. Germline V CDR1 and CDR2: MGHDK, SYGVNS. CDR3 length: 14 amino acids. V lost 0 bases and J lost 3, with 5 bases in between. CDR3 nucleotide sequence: TGTGCCAGCAGTGAATATACGTACACCGGGGAGCTGTTTTTT. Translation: CASSEYTYTGELFF.

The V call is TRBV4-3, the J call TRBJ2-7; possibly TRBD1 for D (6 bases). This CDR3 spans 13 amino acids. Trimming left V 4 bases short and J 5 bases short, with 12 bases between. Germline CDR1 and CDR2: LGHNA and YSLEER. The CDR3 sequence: CASSPGRGNEQYF. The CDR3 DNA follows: TGCGCCAGCAGCCCGGGTAGGGGGAACGAGCAGTACTTC.

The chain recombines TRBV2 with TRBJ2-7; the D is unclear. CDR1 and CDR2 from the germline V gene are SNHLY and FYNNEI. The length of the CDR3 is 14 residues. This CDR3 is CASSEALFRHHNAV. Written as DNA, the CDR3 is TGTGCCAGCAGTGAAGCGCTTTTCCGGCACCACAATGCTGTC.

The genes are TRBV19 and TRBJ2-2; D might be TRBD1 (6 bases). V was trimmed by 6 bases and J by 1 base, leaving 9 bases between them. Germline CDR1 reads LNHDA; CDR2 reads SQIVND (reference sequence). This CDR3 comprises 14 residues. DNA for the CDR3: TGTGCCAGTAGCCCGGGACAGAACACCGGGGAGCTGTTTTTT. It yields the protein CASSPGQNTGELFF.

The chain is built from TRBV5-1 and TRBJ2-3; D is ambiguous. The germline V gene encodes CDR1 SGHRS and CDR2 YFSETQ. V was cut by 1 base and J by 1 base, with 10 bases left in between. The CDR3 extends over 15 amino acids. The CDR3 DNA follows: TGCGCCAGCAGCTTGTTTAGTGGAGGCACAGATACGCAGTATTTT. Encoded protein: CASSLFSGGTDTQYF. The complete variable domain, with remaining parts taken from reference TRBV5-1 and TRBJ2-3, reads KAGVTQTPRYLIKTRGQQVTLSCSPISGHRSVSWYQQTPGQGLQFLFEYFSETQRNKGNFPGRFSGRQFSNSRSEMNVSTLELGDSALYLCASSLFSGGTDTQYFGPGTRLTVL.

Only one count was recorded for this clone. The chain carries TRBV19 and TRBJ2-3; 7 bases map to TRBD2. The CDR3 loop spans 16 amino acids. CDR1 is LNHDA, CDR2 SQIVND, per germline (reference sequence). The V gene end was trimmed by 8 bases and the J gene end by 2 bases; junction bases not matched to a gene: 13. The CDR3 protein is CASSTGGTFATDTQYF. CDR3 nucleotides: TGTGCCAGTTCAACCGGGGGGACTTTTGCCACAGATACGCAGTATTTT.

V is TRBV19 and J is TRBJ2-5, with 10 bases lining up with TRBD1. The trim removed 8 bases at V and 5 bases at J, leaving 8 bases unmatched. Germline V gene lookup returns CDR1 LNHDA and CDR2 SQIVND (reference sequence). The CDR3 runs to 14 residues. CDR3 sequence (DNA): TGTGCCAGTCAGACAGGGGGCCGAGAGGAGACCCAGTACTTC. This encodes CASQTGGREETQYF. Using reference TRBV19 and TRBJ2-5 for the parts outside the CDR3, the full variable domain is DGGITQSPKYLFRKEGQNVTLSCEQNLNHDAMYWYRQDPGQGLRLIYYSQIVNDFQKGDIAEGYSVSREKKESFPLTVTSAQKNPTAFYLCASQTGGREETQYFGPGTRLLVL.

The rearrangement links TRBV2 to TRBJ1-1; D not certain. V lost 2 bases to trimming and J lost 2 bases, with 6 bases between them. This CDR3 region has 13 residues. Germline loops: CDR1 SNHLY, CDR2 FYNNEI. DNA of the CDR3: TGTGCCAGCAGTGAAATGGCAAACACTGAAGCTTTCTTT. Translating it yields CASSEMANTEAFF.

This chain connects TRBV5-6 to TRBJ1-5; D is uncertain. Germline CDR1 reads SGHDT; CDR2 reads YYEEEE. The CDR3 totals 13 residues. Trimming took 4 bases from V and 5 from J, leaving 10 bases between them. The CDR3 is CASSRTAYQPQHF. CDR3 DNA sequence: TGTGCCAGCAGCCGGACGGCGTATCAGCCCCAGCATTTT.

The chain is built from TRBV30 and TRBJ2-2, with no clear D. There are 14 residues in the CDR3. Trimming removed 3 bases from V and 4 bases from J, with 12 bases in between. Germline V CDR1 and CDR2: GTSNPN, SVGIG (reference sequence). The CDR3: CAWSLPGGTGELFF. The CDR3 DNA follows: TGTGCCTGGAGCCTTCCGGGCGGCACCGGGGAGCTGTTTTTT.

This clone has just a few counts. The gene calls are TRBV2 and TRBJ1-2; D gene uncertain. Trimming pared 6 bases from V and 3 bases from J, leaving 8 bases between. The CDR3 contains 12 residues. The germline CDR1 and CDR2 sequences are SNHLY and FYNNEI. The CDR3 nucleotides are TGTGCCAGCAGGCTAGGCGACTATGGCTACACCTTC. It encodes CASRLGDYGYTF.

CDR3 coding DNA: TGCGCCAGCAGCCTCGGGGGGCGGGGGTCCCTCTTACATGAGCAGTTCTTC. Protein sequence: CASSLGGRGSLLHEQFF. The rearrangement uses TRBV4-1 and TRBJ2-1; possible D gene TRBD2, 7 bases. CDR3 length: 17 amino acids. Trimming stripped 4 bases from V and 8 bases from J, with 24 bases between. CDR1 and CDR2 from the germline V gene are MGHRA and YSYEKL.

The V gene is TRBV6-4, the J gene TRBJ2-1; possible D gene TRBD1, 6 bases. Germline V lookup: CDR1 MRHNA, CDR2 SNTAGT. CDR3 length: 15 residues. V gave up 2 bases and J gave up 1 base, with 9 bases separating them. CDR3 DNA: TGTGCCAGCAGTGACGCAGGGGAGTCCTACAATGAGCAGTTCTTC. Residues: CASSDAGESYNEQFF.

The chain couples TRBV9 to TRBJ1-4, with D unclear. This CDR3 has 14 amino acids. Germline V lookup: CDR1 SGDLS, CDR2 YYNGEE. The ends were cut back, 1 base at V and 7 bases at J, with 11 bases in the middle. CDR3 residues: CASSVSVGSEKLFF. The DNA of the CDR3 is TGTGCCAGCAGCGTATCGGTGGGAAGTGAAAAACTGTTTTTT.

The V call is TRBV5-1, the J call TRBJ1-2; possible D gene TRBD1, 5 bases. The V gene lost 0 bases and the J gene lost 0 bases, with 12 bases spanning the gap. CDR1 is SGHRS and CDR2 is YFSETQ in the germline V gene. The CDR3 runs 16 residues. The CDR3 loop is CASSLGLTATNYGYTF. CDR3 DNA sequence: TGCGCCAGCAGCTTGGGACTGACAGCTACTAACTATGGCTACACCTTC.

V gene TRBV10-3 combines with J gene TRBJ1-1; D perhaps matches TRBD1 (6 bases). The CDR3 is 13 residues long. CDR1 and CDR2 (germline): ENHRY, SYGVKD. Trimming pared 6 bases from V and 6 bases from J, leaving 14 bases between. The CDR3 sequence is CAIRGGGVSEAFF. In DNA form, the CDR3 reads TGTGCCATCAGAGGAGGGGGGGTTTCTGAAGCTTTCTTT.

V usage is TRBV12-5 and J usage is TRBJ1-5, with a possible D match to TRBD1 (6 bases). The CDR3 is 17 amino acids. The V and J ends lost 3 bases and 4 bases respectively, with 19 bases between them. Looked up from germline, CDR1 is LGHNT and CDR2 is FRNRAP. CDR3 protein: CASGFKPPGQINQPQHF. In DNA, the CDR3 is TGTGCTAGTGGTTTTAAACCCCCCGGACAGATTAATCAGCCCCAGCATTTT.

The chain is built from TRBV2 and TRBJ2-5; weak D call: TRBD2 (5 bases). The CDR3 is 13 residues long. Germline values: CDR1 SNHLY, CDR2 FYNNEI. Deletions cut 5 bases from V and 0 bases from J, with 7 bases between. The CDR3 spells CASSSGYQETQYF. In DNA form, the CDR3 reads TGTGCCAGCAGTAGCGGTTACCAAGAGACCCAGTACTTC.

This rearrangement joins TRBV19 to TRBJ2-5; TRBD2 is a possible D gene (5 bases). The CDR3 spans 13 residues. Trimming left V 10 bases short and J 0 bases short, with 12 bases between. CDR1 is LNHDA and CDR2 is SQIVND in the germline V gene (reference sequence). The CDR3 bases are TGTGCCACCATCGGACTCAACCAAGAGACCCAGTACTTC. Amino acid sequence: CATIGLNQETQYF.

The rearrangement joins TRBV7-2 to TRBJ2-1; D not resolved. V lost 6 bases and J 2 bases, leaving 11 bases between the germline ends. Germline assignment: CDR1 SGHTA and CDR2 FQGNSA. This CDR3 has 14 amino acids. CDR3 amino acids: CASSSDGPYNEQFF. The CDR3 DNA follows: TGTGCCAGCAGTTCCGACGGACCCTACAATGAGCAGTTCTTC.